This TCR beta chain comes out of a study of CD8 T cells in Susac syndrome (dated by TCRdb to the late 2010s). In terms of the full investigation: The study used repertoire sequencing to test whether antigen drove CD8+ T cell activation and differentiation in Susac syndrome. The study compared CD8+ T cell repertoire clonality among over 9 healthy donors, approximately 14 Susac syndrome patients and approximately 16 multiple sclerosis patients.

Concerning this clonotype: Its antigen target is currently unknown. Base qualities are missing; no much larger clone stands one base away.

Broader findings and caveats from the paper: The study acknowledged that relatively few individuals were included in the TCR sequencing and HLA analysis.

Peripheral blood CD8+ and CD4+ T cells from healthy donors, Susac syndrome patients and multiple sclerosis patients were profiled by high-throughput TCR beta sequencing. Healthy donors were included as age- and sex-matched controls. Bulk CD8+ and CD4+ T cells were purified by magnetic negative isolation, while CD8+ TEMRA cells were enriched using FACS. Blood was drawn into EDTA tubes, processed within 24 hours, and PBMCs were isolated by density gradient centrifugation. PBMCs destined for TCR sequencing were cryopreserved in liquid nitrogen and later thawed in a 37 °C water bath. A purity of at least 90% was achieved for sorted or isolated CD4+, CD8+ and CD8+ TEMRA cells. RNA was extracted using the RNeasy kit, and about 0.5 to 1 ug of the RNA was reverse transcribed with random hexamers. The immunoSEQ multiplex PCR assay, covering 54 Vbeta and 13 Jbeta segments, was used to amplify TCR beta CDR3 regions. To correct PCR amplification bias, a synthetic template baseline was used for both primer optimization and computational correction. The study's processing was this. Reads were assigned to V, D and J genes according to IMGT and analyzed in immunoSEQ Analyzer, with only productive sequences retained. Clonality was calculated as one minus the Shannon entropy normalized by log2 of the number of productive unique sequences. For each patient and control, public and private clones were evaluated within the 100 most prevalent clones. Clones were defined as Susac-specific when absent from the healthy and MS cohorts, from about 1,100 published viral clones and from other ImmuneACCESS disease sequences. TCRdb reworked the public reads: Q25 trimming with fastp, MiXCR clone assembly, productive beta chains retained. Entries are consolidated by CDR3 protein sequence, retaining the most common genes and DNA. What appears here as the V and J calls and clone size reflects TCRdb's work, not the paper's. Here the sample has 20,000 to 25,000 distinct CDR3 sequences; 90% to 95% occur a single time. Of the sample, roughly 0.25% is held by the ten largest clones.

According to the germline V gene, CDR1 reads SQVTM and CDR2 reads ANQGSEA. The germline ends are 5 bases apart after V is trimmed by 5 bases and J by 1 base. The CDR3 has 11 amino acids, counting the end cysteine and phenylalanine. Only the CDR3 region is kept as DNA, spanning 33 bases read in frame from base 1. The sequenced sample consisted of CD8+ T cells from PBMCs. The rearrangement joined TRBV29-1 to TRBJ1-1; no D gene call is confident. This TCR derives from a human donor in good health. CDR3 sequence: CSVKENTEAFF. The DNA reads as follows: TGCAGCGTTAAGGAGAACACTGAAGCTTTCTTT.